What follows describes a single T cell receptor (beta chain). In germline, CDR1 is GTSNPN, CDR2 SVGIG (reference sequence). CDR3 length equals 15 residues. The germline V and J ends were trimmed by 3 bases and 0 bases, with 11 bases remaining between them. Sequencing used immunoSEQ multiplex PCR; TCRdb keeps in-frame clones, though not all of them. In the table there are more than 65,000 clones, about 90% of which are singletons. The data were obtained in a study of control samples from healthy donors and cancer patients. The chain couples TRBV30 to TRBJ2-2; a weak D match, TRBD2 (5 bases). The source is a woman aged 60 to 75 with head and neck cancer. Sample: PBMCs. Here the CDR3 reads CAWRRRATNTGELFF. The CDR3 DNA sequence: TGTGCCTGGAGGCGGCGGGCTACGAACACCGGGGAGCTGTTTTTT. The whole variable domain, filled in from reference TRBV30 and TRBJ2-2, reads SQTIHQWPATLVQPVGSPLSLECTVEGTSNPNLYWYRQAAGRGLQLLFYSVGIGQISSEVPQNLSASRPQDRQFILSSKKLLLSDSGFYLCAWRRRATNTGELFFGEGSRLTVL.